Given below is one T cell receptor beta chain in context. Its target is not known. These data originate in a study of cytomegalovirus exposure and HLA in healthy donors. Study-level information: Out of 150 million to 200 million T cells, an earlier analysis found fewer than 140 million unique TCR beta sequences in total.

Though nominally healthy at sampling, donors likely had unrecorded immune exposures. Study findings and constraints: Sequencing had likely introduced a cluster of highly shared sequence variants as an artifact.

Germline V CDR1 and CDR2: SQVTM, ANQGSEA. Trimming took 6 bases from V and 3 from J; bases not matched to a gene: 7. CDR3 size: 13 residues. The PCR had 60 Vbeta and 13 Jbeta primers. Method: immunoSEQ multiplex PCR; TCRdb's copy keeps in-frame clones and lacks some. The sample holds over 150,000 clones, around 84% seen once. This TCR was recovered from a woman aged 40 to 50 in good health and CMV-seropositive. The chain recombines TRBV29-1 with TRBJ2-5; 7 nucleotides line up with TRBD1. The material sequenced was PBMCs. The DNA for the CDR3 is TGCAGCGTCCAAGGCAGGGGGAAAGAGACCCAGTACTTC. Amino acid sequence: CSVQGRGKETQYF.